These 18 T cell receptor beta chains originate from one sample sequenced in a study of tumor-infiltrating lymphocytes in localized non-small cell lung cancer. TCRdb keeps only in-frame clones here, not all; method: immunoSEQ multiplex PCR. The sample gives about 13,000 clones, around 70% of which show up once; roughly an eighth is in the top ten. The sequencing sample was made of uninvolved lung tissue not adjacent to the tumor. The receptors originated from a human donor with non-small cell lung cancer.

The chain links TRBV5-1 to TRBJ2-7; D possibly uses TRBD1 or TRBD2 (5 bases each). Looked up from germline, CDR1 is SGHRS and CDR2 is YFSETQ. V lost 2 bases and J 4 bases, leaving 10 bases between the germline ends. This CDR3 region has 13 residues. The CDR3: CASSFGTEYEQYF. The CDR3 nucleotides are TGCGCCAGCAGCTTCGGGACCGAGTACGAGCAGTACTTC.

DNA of the CDR3: TGTGCCAGCAGCTTTAGTCCGGGCCCAGAAACTGAAGCTTTCTTT. Translation gives CASSFSPGPETEAFF. The chain is built from TRBV9 and TRBJ1-1; D ambiguous. CDR1 is SGDLS, CDR2 YYNGEE, per germline. The ends were cut back, 4 bases at V and 5 bases at J, with 18 bases in the middle. The CDR3 is 15 residues long.

The chain uses TRBV7-9 and TRBJ2-5; 9 bases are a match to TRBD1. V trimming: 1 base; J trimming: 5 bases; junction bases outside the gene matches: 5. The CDR3 sequence is 15 residues long. Germline loops: CDR1 SEHNR, CDR2 FQNEAQ (reference sequence). The CDR3 DNA reads TGTGCCAGCAGCTTAGGGGACAGGGATGCGGAGACCCAGTACTTC. It codes for CASSLGDRDAETQYF.

This chain uses TRBV11-2 with TRBJ2-1, with TRBD2 as a possible D gene (6 bases). The CDR3 totals 15 residues. CDR1 SGHAT and CDR2 FQNNGV come from the germline V gene. The ends were cut back, 3 bases at V and 4 bases at J, with 13 bases in the middle. The DNA of the CDR3 is TGTGCCAGCAGCTTCTTTAGCGGTACGTACAATGAGCAGTTCTTC. It codes for CASSFFSGTYNEQFF.

This clone has only a few counts. The V and J genes are TRBV29-1 and TRBJ2-2, with D hard to call. V shed 0 bases and J shed 6 bases, with 8 bases lying between them. Germline assignment: CDR1 SQVTM and CDR2 ANQGSEA. The length of the CDR3 is 13 residues. CDR3 sequence: CSVEDPGAGELFF. CDR3 coding DNA: TGCAGCGTTGAAGATCCTGGAGCCGGGGAGCTGTTTTTT.

V is TRBV20-1 and J is TRBJ2-5; D gene ambiguous. Trimming removed 5 bases from V and 10 bases from J, with 5 bases in between. Germline values: CDR1 DFQATT, CDR2 SNEGSKA (reference sequence). This CDR3 is 8 amino acids long. This CDR3 reads CSAPNQYF. In nucleotides, the CDR3 is TGCAGTGCTCCGAACCAGTACTTC.

This chain links TRBV6-5 with TRBJ2-7; maybe TRBD2 (6 bases). V shed 6 bases and J shed 0 bases, with 9 bases lying between them. The CDR3 extends over 13 amino acids. Looked up from germline, CDR1 is MNHEY and CDR2 is SVGAGI. CDR3 DNA: TGTGCCAGCAGCCGGGAGCGCTCCTACGAGCAGTACTTC. It yields the protein CASSRERSYEQYF.

The chain links TRBV7-9 to TRBJ2-3, with D perhaps assigned TRBD1 or TRBD2 (5 bases each). Trimming stripped 4 bases from V and 4 bases from J, with 12 bases between. The length of the CDR3 is 14 residues. Per germline, CDR1 SEHNR and CDR2 FQNEAQ (reference sequence). The CDR3 DNA reads TGTGCCAGCAGCTCTACTAGGGGCGCAGATACGCAGTATTTT. Translated, it gives CASSSTRGADTQYF.

On this clone itself: At one end the junction does not follow the germline gene, possibly because of a read error. The rearrangement uses TRBV11-2 and TRBJ2-7, with 7 positions matching TRBD1. Per the germline V gene, CDR1 is SGHAT and CDR2 is FQNNGV. The CDR3 is 12 amino acids. This CDR3 is CASSPVQGQWHF. The CDR3 nucleotides are TGTGCCAGCAGTCCGGTTCAGGGACAGTGGCACTTC.

This clone was counted a few times. The chain employs TRBV7-2 and TRBJ2-3, with TRBD2 matching over 9 bases. The V gene's germline CDR1 is SGHTA and CDR2 FQGNSA. Unmatched junction bases numbered 7, after V lost 0 bases and J lost 6 bases. There are 16 residues in the CDR3. The DNA of the CDR3 is TGTGCCAGCAGCTTAGCGCTAGCGGGACCTCGTGATACGCAGTATTTT. The encoded protein is CASSLALAGPRDTQYF.

The genes are TRBV6-1 and TRBJ2-4; 10 bases agree with TRBD2. Unmatched junction bases numbered 18, after V lost 0 bases and J lost 4 bases. This CDR3 comprises 21 residues. The germline CDR1 and CDR2 sequences are MNHNS and SASEGT. The CDR3, as DNA: TGTGCCAGCAGTGAAGCTCGGGCCACTACCCCCACTAGCGGGGTTAAAAACATTCAGTACTTC. Its protein product is CASSEARATTPTSGVKNIQYF.

CDR3 loop: CSVGSGGGSYGYTF. Written as DNA, the CDR3 is TGCAGCGTCGGCTCAGGGGGCGGGAGCTATGGCTACACCTTC. The V call is TRBV29-1, the J call TRBJ1-2, with TRBD1 identical over 8 bases. This CDR3 has 14 residues. Germline V gene sequence: CDR1 SQVTM, CDR2 ANQGSEA. V dropped 6 bases and J dropped 4; count of bases not matched to a gene: 10.

The V gene is TRBV11-3, the J gene TRBJ2-5; D is uncertain. Trimming left V 5 bases short and J 0 bases short, with 16 bases between. The CDR3 has 16 amino acids. Per the germline V gene, CDR1 is SGHNT and CDR2 is YENEEA. The CDR3 nucleotides are TGTGCCAGCAGCGCCCGGCAGGTCGGGTACCAAGAGACCCAGTACTTC. Its translation is CASSARQVGYQETQYF. Full variable domain (rest looked up from reference TRBV11-3 and TRBJ2-5): EAGVVQSPRYKIIEKKQPVAFWCNPISGHNTLYWYLQNLGQGPELLIRYENEEAVDDSQLPKDRFSAERLKGVDSTLKIQPAELGDSAVYLCASSARQVGYQETQYFGPGTRLLVL.

This clone was detected once. The rearrangement uses TRBV7-3 and TRBJ1-1, with D uncertain. This CDR3 is 13 amino acids long. Germline-derived CDR1 and CDR2 are SGHTA and FQGTGA. V gave up 3 bases and J gave up 0 bases, with 5 bases separating them. In DNA form, the CDR3 reads TGTGCCAGCAGCTTCGGGATGAACACTGAAGCTTTCTTT. Residues: CASSFGMNTEAFF.

The V and J genes are TRBV15 and TRBJ2-5; tentatively, D is TRBD2 (5 bases). This CDR3 contains 14 residues. CDR1 is LNHNV and CDR2 is YYDKDF in the germline V gene (reference sequence). V lost 1 base to trimming and J lost 4 bases, with 10 bases between them. This CDR3 is CATSRVGERETQYF. DNA for the CDR3: TGTGCCACCAGCAGAGTCGGGGAAAGAGAGACCCAGTACTTC.

This clone has just one count. The chain combines TRBV7-3 with TRBJ2-7, with a possible D match to TRBD1 (5 bases). The CDR3 totals 17 residues. Germline V gives CDR1 SGHTA, CDR2 FQGTGA. Trimming stripped 5 bases from V and 5 bases from J, with 25 bases between. The CDR3 region is CASSRGGIGVLSNEQYF. DNA of the CDR3: TGTGCCAGCAGCCGCGGTGGTATAGGGGTCCTCTCTAACGAGCAGTACTTC.

This chain connects TRBV2 to TRBJ1-5; 7 nucleotides agree with TRBD1. Germline loops: CDR1 SNHLY, CDR2 FYNNEI. This CDR3 region has 14 residues. The J segment lost 3 bases and the V segment lost 4 bases, leaving 3 bases of the junction unmatched. The CDR3: CASSAGTDNQPQHF. The CDR3 DNA is TGTGCCAGCAGTGCCGGGACAGACAATCAGCCCCAGCATTTT.

The V and J genes are TRBV19 and TRBJ2-7; a weak D match, TRBD1 (6 bases). The CDR3 is 15 residues long. The V end was cut by 3 bases, the J end by 3 bases, with 15 bases between. The germline V gene encodes CDR1 LNHDA and CDR2 SQIVND (reference sequence). CDR3 in amino acids: CASSIAGAAFYEQYF. CDR3 sequence (DNA): TGTGCCAGTAGTATCGCAGGGGCGGCTTTCTACGAGCAGTACTTC.